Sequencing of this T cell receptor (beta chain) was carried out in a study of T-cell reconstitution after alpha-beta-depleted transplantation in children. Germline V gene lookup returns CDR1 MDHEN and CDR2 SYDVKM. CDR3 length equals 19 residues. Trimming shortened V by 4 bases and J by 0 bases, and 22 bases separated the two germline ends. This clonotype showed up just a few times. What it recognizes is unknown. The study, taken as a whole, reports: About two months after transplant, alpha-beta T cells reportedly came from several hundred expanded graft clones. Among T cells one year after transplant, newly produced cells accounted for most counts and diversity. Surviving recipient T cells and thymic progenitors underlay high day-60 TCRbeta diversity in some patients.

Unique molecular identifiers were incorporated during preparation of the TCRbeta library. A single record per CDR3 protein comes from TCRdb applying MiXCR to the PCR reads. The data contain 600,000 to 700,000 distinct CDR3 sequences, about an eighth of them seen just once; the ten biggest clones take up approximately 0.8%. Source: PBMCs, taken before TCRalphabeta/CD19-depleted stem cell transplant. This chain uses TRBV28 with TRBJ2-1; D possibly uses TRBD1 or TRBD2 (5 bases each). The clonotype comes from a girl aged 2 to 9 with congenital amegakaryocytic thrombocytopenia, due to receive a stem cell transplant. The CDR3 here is CASSSPWGTRTSSYNEQFF. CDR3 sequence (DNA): TGTGCCAGCAGTTCCCCCTGGGGGACCCGGACGAGCTCCTACAATGAGCAGTTCTTC.